This TCR beta chain was captured in a study of T-cell reconstitution after alpha-beta-depleted transplantation in children. The table lists this clonotype with many counts. Its antigen is not identified. The CDR3 has 12 amino acids. V lost 3 bases to trimming and J lost 8 bases, with 8 bases between them. The germline CDR1 and CDR2 sequences are KGHSY and FQNENV. Study-wide points: Surviving recipient T cells and thymic progenitors accounted for the high day-60 TCRbeta diversity observed in some patients. One year post-transplant, T-cell counts and diversity were largely derived from T cells produced anew. About two months after transplant, alpha-beta T cells reportedly came from several hundred expanded graft clones.

Unique molecular identifiers were built into the TCRbeta library. TCRdb used MiXCR to reprocess the PCR reads, holding one entry per CDR3 protein. This table holds approximately 99,000 distinct CDR3 sequences, 5% to 7% found once. The rearrangement links TRBV16 to TRBJ2-1; the D gene is possibly TRBD2 (5 bases). The sequenced sample was PBMCs, mostly from graft donor cells, obtained 360 days after TCRalphabeta/CD19-depleted stem cell transplant. The TCR was taken from a male patient between 2 and 10 years old who had a stem cell transplant for acute lymphoblastic leukemia, so the T cells may come from the graft donor. The CDR3 loop reads CASSHRGDEQFF. In nucleotides, the CDR3 is TGTGCCAGCAGCCATCGGGGAGATGAGCAGTTCTTC. The whole variable domain, filled in from reference TRBV16 and TRBJ2-1, reads GEEVAQTPKHLVRGEGQKAKLYCAPIKGHSYVFWYQQVLKNEFKFLISFQNENVFDETGMPKERFSAKCLPNSPCSLEIQATKLEDSAVYFCASSHRGDEQFFGPGTRLTVL.